This TCR beta chain was documented in a study of PD-L1 blockade in urothelial cancer (dated by TCRdb to about 2017). For the study in its entirety: Therapy was started at some point between 2012 and 2014 for all patients, and atezolizumab 1,200 mg was administered intravenously every 3 weeks. Durable clinical benefit was achieved by nine patients but not by the remaining 20. Somatic, immune and clinical correlates of response to PD-L1 blockade with atezolizumab in urothelial cancer were the focus of an exploratory multi-omic analysis. Blood samples were analyzed at two time points: 3 weeks after treatment start (second dose) and 6 weeks after treatment start. Blood samples yielded a median of roughly 150,000 T cells and roughly 83,000 unique TCRs, with median clonality roughly 0.082. Approximately 30 patients had pretreatment blood TCR-seq, some 25 had at least one posttreatment blood collection, and some 25 had tumor TCR-seq. Whole exome sequencing and RNA sequencing of pretreatment tumors were performed alongside TCR sequencing in the same patients. An ECOG performance status of 0 or 1 was recorded for the patients, and 0 to 3 prior chemotherapy regimens had been received by the patients. Pretreatment tumor samples, along with matched peripheral blood serially collected before and after atezolizumab treatment, were subjected to TCR sequencing. Durable clinical benefit meant progression-free survival longer than 6 months, and TCR features were also tested against progression-free and overall survival. About 90% of the 29 patients were identified as males with urothelial cancer of bladder origin, and a prior smoking history was reported by 18 of 29 patients. Points the paper makes about the study in general: A pretreatment peripheral blood TCR clonality below the median was linked to improved progression-free and overall survival. At 3 weeks after the start of treatment, tumor-associated TCR clones in peripheral blood had expanded more in patients with durable benefit (n of about 21, p = 0.022). Because the sample size was small (n ≈ 27) and many exploratory analyses were performed, the results are intended to be hypothesis-generating.

The cohort included 29 patients with locally advanced or metastatic urothelial carcinoma who were treated at Memorial Sloan Kettering on a trial protocol. Peripheral blood mononuclear cells were collected from each patient pretreatment and during treatment, giving between 1 and 8 total time points per patient. The Qiagen DNeasy Blood extraction kit was used to purify genomic DNA from total PBMCs and from tumor samples. PBMCs were collected pretreatment and during treatment, and were isolated and stored as previously described. The germline V gene encodes CDR1 LNHDA and CDR2 SQIVND (reference sequence). V is shortened by 6 bases, J by 0 bases, and the region joining them spans 9 bases. Inclusive of the bounding cysteine and phenylalanine, the CDR3 is 14 residues long. Here the CDR3 DNA is all that survives: 42 bases in frame from base 1. Each PCR received spiked-in synthetic TCR analog templates so that absolute template abundance could be estimated from read counts. The immunoSEQ assay was used to amplify TCRbeta CDR3 regions from genomic DNA with bias-controlled V and J gene primers. Sequencing of rearranged TCRbeta segments was done at approximately 20X coverage. The paper's data handling went like this. Clustering was used to correct sequencing errors, and CDR3s were annotated against IMGT so that V, D and J genes could be assigned. Only productive TCRbeta rearrangements were used in downstream analyses, excluding out-of-frame or stop-codon sequences. Clonality was calculated as one minus the Shannon entropy normalized by the log of the number of unique productive sequences. Fisher's exact test with Benjamini-Hochberg correction, at a threshold of adjusted p below 0.01, was used to find clones that differed between time points or between blood and tumor. The clones in this table, taken by TCRdb from immuneACCESS, are in-frame only. Not every clone is retained; where verified, under half of the shortfall comes from an unresolved V gene, and the cause of the rest is unknown. V, J and clone size were drawn from that table, and D and trimming were deduced from the DNA. Present in this sample are some 60,000 clones, about 86% of which were seen just once. The ten largest make up 2.5% to 3% of the sample.

Details on this clone: Its antigen specificity is not known. Base qualities are not provided; no much larger clone lies one nucleotide away.

This clonotype originated in a man in his fifties or sixties with urothelial cancer. The chain joins TRBV19 to TRBJ2-1; a weak D assignment points to TRBD2 (6 bases agree). The specimen comprised PBMCs, sampled around atezolizumab (anti-PD-L1) treatment. For the CDR3, the sequence is CASSRGSSYNEQFF. The DNA sequence is given as TGTGCCAGTAGCCGGGGGAGCTCCTACAATGAGCAGTTCTTC.